Presented here are 22 T cell receptor beta chains from one specimen sequenced in a study of cytomegalovirus exposure and HLA in healthy donors. This PCR relied on a set of 60 Vbeta primers and 13 Jbeta primers. Clones were read by immunoSEQ multiplex PCR, and TCRdb kept only the in-frame ones, dropping some. The repertoire has roughly 180,000 clones, roughly 84% of them found once; the top ten carry 0.8% to 1.3%. The sample comprised PBMCs. These receptors were collected from a man aged 25 to 40 in good health and CMV-seronegative.

This chain joins TRBV6-1 and TRBJ2-3; 12 bases line up with TRBD2. CDR1 and CDR2 (germline): MNHNS, SASEGT. The CDR3 runs to 18 residues. J gave up 5 bases and V 2 bases, and 11 bases lay outside the gene matches. The CDR3: CASSEPWTSGEFRDTQYF. Here the CDR3 DNA reads TGTGCCAGCAGTGAACCTTGGACTAGCGGGGAATTCCGAGATACGCAGTATTTT.

This clone was seen just once. The chain joins TRBV13 to TRBJ2-1, with D tentatively TRBD1 (6 bases). This CDR3 spans 14 amino acids. CDR1 PRHDT and CDR2 FYEKMQ come from the germline V gene (reference sequence). V was cut by 5 bases and J by 1 base, with 9 bases left in between. As DNA, the CDR3 is TGTGCCAGCAGCCTCGGACAGTCCTACAATGAGCAGTTCTTC. This encodes CASSLGQSYNEQFF.

The chain is built from TRBV4-1 and TRBJ2-7; TRBD1 agrees at 7 bases. V shed 4 bases, J shed 2 bases, and the junction held 2 bases outside the gene matches. Per the germline V gene, CDR1 is MGHRA and CDR2 is YSYEKL. The CDR3 loop spans 13 amino acids. Here the CDR3 DNA reads TGCGCCAGCAGCCCAGGGGGAGCCTACGAGCAGTACTTC. Protein sequence: CASSPGGAYEQYF.

The rearrangement uses TRBV4-2 and TRBJ1-5, with 7 positions matching TRBD1. Trimming removed 0 bases from V and 7 bases from J; junction bases left unmatched: 12. The CDR3 is made up of 17 amino acids. The V gene's germline CDR1 is LGHNA and CDR2 YNFKEQ. CDR3 coding DNA: TGTGCCAGCAGCCAAGATGATAGGAGACAGGGAAAACAGCCCCAGCATTTT. Translating it yields CASSQDDRRQGKQPQHF.

This sequence joins TRBV7-2 and TRBJ2-7; 11 positions agree with TRBD2. Per the germline V gene, CDR1 is SGHTA and CDR2 is FQGNSA. V gave up 1 base and J gave up 4 bases; unmatched junction bases: 9. The CDR3 length is 17 residues. CDR3 nucleotides: TGTGCCAGCAGCTTAGTCGGTAGCGGGAGGGCCCGGTACGAGCAGTACTTC. It specifies CASSLVGSGRARYEQYF. Combining the CDR3 with reference TRBV7-2 and TRBJ2-7 gives the whole variable domain GAGVSQSPSNKVTEKGKDVELRCDPISGHTALYWYRQSLGQGLEFLIYFQGNSAPDKSGLPSDRFSAERTGGSVSTLTIQRTQQEDSAVYLCASSLVGSGRARYEQYFGPGTRLTVT.

The chain links TRBV30 to TRBJ1-6, with TRBD1 matching 7 bases. V shed 5 bases, J shed 5 bases, and the junction held 9 bases outside the gene matches. Germline V CDR1 and CDR2: GTSNPN, SVGIG (reference sequence). The CDR3 sequence is 15 residues long. CDR3 protein: CAWELQGTDNSPLHF. The CDR3 nucleotides are TGTGCCTGGGAATTACAGGGGACGGATAATTCACCCCTCCACTTT.

The chain recombines TRBV25-1 with TRBJ2-3, with 10 bases lining up with TRBD2. With V trimmed by 2 bases and J by 4 bases, 6 bases remained unmatched. Germline V CDR1 and CDR2: MGHDK, SYGVNS. The CDR3 sequence is 16 residues long. The CDR3 DNA reads TGTGCCAGCAGTGAAGCTAGCGGGAGAAGGGCAGATACGCAGTATTTT. This translates into CASSEASGRRADTQYF.

V is TRBV20-1 and J is TRBJ1-1; no definite D call. This CDR3 is 11 amino acids long. Germline values: CDR1 DFQATT, CDR2 SNEGSKA (reference sequence). The V end was cut by 2 bases, the J end by 1 base, with 2 bases between. The CDR3 spells CSARQNTEAFF. CDR3 DNA sequence: TGCAGTGCTAGACAGAACACTGAAGCTTTCTTT.

The chain couples TRBV19 to TRBJ1-6; 10 bases fit TRBD1. The CDR3 spans 15 residues. The germline V gene has CDR1 LNHDA and CDR2 SQIVND (reference sequence). V was clipped by 5 bases and J by 10 bases; unmatched bases: 8. The CDR3 protein is CASSPLDRGYSPLHF. The DNA of the CDR3 is TGTGCCAGTAGTCCTCTGGACAGGGGGTACTCACCCCTCCACTTT.

CDR3 loop: CASSLEGVGQKGPNQPQHF. CDR3 DNA sequence: TGTGCCAGCAGCTTAGAGGGGGTCGGACAGAAGGGGCCGAATCAGCCCCAGCATTTT. This chain connects TRBV7-9 to TRBJ1-5, with D maybe TRBD1 (6 bases). The V end was cut by 1 base, the J end by 4 bases, with 23 bases between. CDR1 and CDR2 (germline): SEHNR, FQNEAQ (reference sequence). The CDR3 runs 19 residues.

The V gene is TRBV14, the J gene TRBJ2-3; no definite D call. V was shortened by 3 bases and J by 6 bases, with 10 bases between the two germline ends. Germline-derived CDR1 and CDR2 are SGHDN and FVKESK. The length of the CDR3 is 13 residues. The CDR3, as DNA: TGTGCCAGCAGCCAGCGGAATTCCGATACGCAGTATTTT. Its protein product is CASSQRNSDTQYF.

V gene TRBV18 combines with J gene TRBJ2-7; D unclear. CDR1 and CDR2 (germline): KGHSH, LQKENI. V was clipped by 2 bases and J by 3 bases, with 14 bases between them. There are 15 residues in the CDR3. Here the CDR3 DNA reads TGTGCCAGCTCACCAGTTGGGCATAATTTCTACGAGCAGTACTTC. This codes for CASSPVGHNFYEQYF.

The chain is built from TRBV6-5 and TRBJ2-1; TRBD2 is a possible D gene (6 bases). The CDR3 contains 13 residues. V lost 4 bases and J 4 bases, leaving 8 bases between the germline ends. Germline V lookup: CDR1 MNHEY, CDR2 SVGAGI. As DNA, the CDR3 is TGTGCCAGCAGTTTAGCGGAGTACAATGAGCAGTTCTTC. It yields the protein CASSLAEYNEQFF.

This rearrangement joins TRBV5-1 to TRBJ1-5; D is perhaps TRBD1 (5 bases). The CDR3 sequence is 14 residues long. Germline V gene data show CDR1 as SGHRS and CDR2 as YFSETQ. The V gene lost 4 bases and the J gene lost 3 bases, with 11 bases spanning the gap. CDR3 in amino acids: CASSADINNQPQHF. CDR3 bases: TGCGCCAGCAGCGCGGACATTAACAATCAGCCCCAGCATTTT.

CDR3 in amino acids: CATSRLPSTGELFF. The CDR3 region has the DNA TGTGCCACCAGCAGACTCCCGAGCACCGGGGAGCTGTTTTTT. The rearrangement links TRBV15 to TRBJ2-2; unclear D gene. V lost 2 bases and J lost 4, with 8 bases in between. The CDR3 totals 14 residues. Germline values: CDR1 LNHNV, CDR2 YYDKDF (reference sequence).

The V gene is TRBV5-6, the J gene TRBJ2-7; unclear D gene. CDR1 is SGHDT and CDR2 is YYEEEE in the germline V gene. This CDR3 has 14 residues. Trimming removed 1 base from V and 3 bases from J, with 11 bases in between. The CDR3 DNA sequence: TGTGCCAGCAGCTTGTTGGAGAGAGACTACGAGCAGTACTTC. It encodes CASSLLERDYEQYF.

The chain combines TRBV2 with TRBJ1-1; D is ambiguous. Per germline, CDR1 SNHLY and CDR2 FYNNEI. This CDR3 contains 14 residues. V shed 2 bases and J shed 0 bases, with 7 bases lying between them. The CDR3 protein is CASSENFMNTEAFF. The CDR3 region has the DNA TGTGCCAGCAGTGAAAATTTTATGAACACTGAAGCTTTCTTT.

This clone has just one count. This CDR3 is CASSEGSFGYTF. The CDR3 bases are TGTGCCAGCAGTGAGGGTTCCTTTGGCTACACCTTC. This chain links TRBV28 with TRBJ1-2; no definite D call. From germline, CDR1 is MDHEN and CDR2 SYDVKM. The CDR3 is 12 residues long. V lost 5 bases, J lost 7 bases, and 11 bases lay in between.

Only one count was recorded for this clone. V gene TRBV6-5 combines with J gene TRBJ2-1; no clear D. CDR3 length equals 15 residues. Germline CDR1 MNHEY, CDR2 SVGAGI. The germline V and J ends were trimmed by 5 bases and 7 bases, with 18 bases remaining between them. The CDR3 bases are TGTGCCAGCAGTCAGAATGGCCCTTTGCCGAATGAGCAGTTCTTC. Protein sequence: CASSQNGPLPNEQFF.

The gene calls are TRBV6-5 and TRBJ2-5; perhaps TRBD2 as D (6 bases). V was pared by 7 bases and J by 4 bases, with 16 bases between. CDR1 MNHEY and CDR2 SVGAGI come from the germline V gene. The CDR3 is made up of 14 amino acids. The CDR3 loop reads CASTTRRGAETQYF. DNA of the CDR3: TGTGCCAGCACCACGAGGAGGGGAGCAGAGACCCAGTACTTC.

The gene calls are TRBV11-3 and TRBJ2-1; 8 nucleotides align to TRBD2. This CDR3 is built from 17 residues. The V gene's germline CDR1 is SGHNT and CDR2 YENEEA. V was clipped by 5 bases and J by 1 base; unmatched bases: 10. DNA of the CDR3: TGTGCCAGCAGCATGAAGACCAGCGGGAGATCCTACAATGAGCAGTTCTTC. The encoded protein is CASSMKTSGRSYNEQFF.

The V gene is TRBV9, the J gene TRBJ1-2; 7 nucleotides match TRBD1. CDR1 is SGDLS and CDR2 is YYNGEE in the germline V gene. CDR3 length equals 16 residues. V lost 5 bases, J lost 0 bases, and 10 bases stayed unmatched. CDR3 DNA: TGTGCCAGCAGAGGAGGGGGCGGACCTTCTAACTATGGCTACACCTTC. Amino acids: CASRGGGGPSNYGYTF.